These T cell receptor beta chains were read from a single sample in a study of neurological immune-mediated disorders. TCRdb used MiXCR to reprocess the 5' RACE reads, holding one entry per CDR3 protein. The table includes under 130,000 distinct CDR3 sequences, about 10% detected once. The sequenced material came from PBMCs. The receptors originated from a female donor with HTLV-1-associated myelopathy (HAM/TSP). CDR3s include the opening cysteine and the closing phenylalanine or tryptophan. The D gene is left open where the match is weak. Clone size appears in some rows only: once, few, many, or a class for an expanded clone.

D	size	V	J	CDR3	DNA
TRBD2	NA	TRBV5-1	TRBJ2-3	CASDPGTSGAKDTQYF	TGCGCCAGCGATCCAGGGACTAGCGGGGCCAAAGATACGCAGTATTTT
NA	many	TRBV27	TRBJ1-2	CASSSVNRPQLHGYTF	TGTGCCAGCAGTTCGGTAAACAGGCCACAACTCCATGGCTACACCTTC
NA	many	TRBV3-1	TRBJ1-4	CASSQGESRKLFF	TGTGCCAGCAGCCAAGGGGAAAGCAGGAAACTGTTTTTT
TRBD1	many	TRBV18	TRBJ1-5	CASSVGTGNQPQHF	TGTGCCAGCTCAGTTGGGACAGGCAATCAGCCCCAGCATTTT
NA	many	TRBV12-3/TRBV12-4	TRBJ1-3	CASSPRRGYSGNTIYF	TGTGCCAGCAGTCCGCGCCGGGGGTATTCTGGAAACACCATATATTTT
NA	many	TRBV18	TRBJ2-7	CASSPVQYEQYF	TGTGCCAGCTCACCGGTCCAGTACGAGCAGTACTTC
NA	many	TRBV5-1	TRBJ2-2	CASSFSGIKFGELFF	TGCGCCAGCAGCTTTTCCGGGATTAAGTTCGGGGAGCTGTTTTTT
TRBD1	few	TRBV5-1	TRBJ2-5	CASSLQGLRRETQYF	TGCGCCAGCAGCTTACAGGGGCTTAGACGGGAGACCCAGTACTTC
TRBD1	many	TRBV2	TRBJ1-1	CASRNRDSRNTEAFF	TGTGCCAGCAGGAACAGGGACAGTCGGAACACTGAAGCTTTCTTT
NA	NA	TRBV5-1	TRBJ2-3	CASSLDGRIKGDTQYF	TGCGCCAGCAGCTTGGACGGCAGGATCAAGGGAGATACGCAGTATTTT
NA	many	TRBV7-8	TRBJ2-7	CASSLVREWYEQYF	TGTGCCAGCAGCCTAGTGCGGGAATGGTACGAGCAGTACTTC
NA	many	TRBV12-3/TRBV12-4	TRBJ1-5	CASSLGTFPNQPQHF	TGTGCCAGCAGTTTAGGGACGTTCCCCAATCAGCCCCAGCATTTT
TRBD2	NA	TRBV15	TRBJ2-7	CATSRYSGGAYEQYF	TGTGCTACCAGCAGATATAGCGGGGGGGCCTACGAGCAGTACTTC